The 5 T cell receptor beta chains presented below share a single source sample, sequenced in a study of T-cell memory formation after mild COVID-19. TCRdb passed the 5' RACE reads through MiXCR, listing each CDR3 protein once. The table includes some 120,000 distinct CDR3 sequences, more than 15% detected once. Sequencing was performed on PBMCs or a T cell subset sorted from them (not recorded which). The source is a man between 18 and 29 years old who had mild COVID-19 (a few samples of this study predate the infection). Cell type and time point are not known.

This clonotype was detected only a few times. The chain recombines TRBV6-4 with TRBJ2-3; 9 bases are shared with TRBD2. Germline CDR1 is MRHNA and CDR2 is SNTAGT. The V and J ends lost 0 bases and 6 bases, in that order; junction bases with no gene match: 4. The CDR3 consists of 15 residues. CDR3 protein: CASSDSGGGADTQYF. The CDR3 coding sequence is TGTGCCAGCAGTGACTCTGGCGGGGGGGCTGATACGCAGTATTTT.

This clonotype was counted only a few times. This sequence joins TRBV19 and TRBJ1-2; 8 bases align to TRBD1. The CDR3 is 13 residues long. J was trimmed by 5 bases and V by 11 bases; bases with no gene match: 10. Germline-derived CDR1 and CDR2 are LNHDA and SQIVND (reference sequence). CDR3 in DNA: TGTGCCGCGACTGGACAGGGAAAGTATGGCTACACCTTC. Residues: CAATGQGKYGYTF.

This clonotype has more than one count but fewer than ten. The chain links TRBV12-3 or TRBV12-4 to TRBJ2-3; D is perhaps TRBD1 (5 bases). This CDR3 has 16 amino acids. Trimming took off 6 bases at V and 1 base at J, with 17 bases between the two ends. The CDR3 DNA reads as TGTGCCAGCAGCCCCCAAGGGGTTCGAGGCACAGATACGCAGTATTTT. Its translation is CASSPQGVRGTDTQYF.

This clonotype was detected only a few times. This chain links TRBV3-1 with TRBJ2-5, with D possibly being TRBD1 (6 bases). Trimming cost V 1 base and J 4 bases, with 7 bases left between them. Looked up from germline, CDR1 is LGHDT and CDR2 is YNNKEL (reference sequence). This CDR3 is built from 13 residues. The CDR3 sequence: CASSQGRGETQYF. CDR3 sequence (DNA): TGTGCCAGCAGCCAAGGCAGGGGAGAGACCCAGTACTTC.

The CDR3, as DNA: TGCGCCAGCAGCGGGCTCGGAACAGGACAAGAGACCCAGTACTTC. This encodes CASSGLGTGQETQYF. This chain uses TRBV4-1 with TRBJ2-5; D might be TRBD1 (5 bases). The CDR3 has 15 residues. Trimming pared 5 bases from V and 2 bases from J, leaving 15 bases between. The germline CDR1 and CDR2 sequences are MGHRA and YSYEKL.